A single sample is the source of the 27 T cell receptor beta chains below, sequenced in a study of blood T cell repertoires in COVID-19. Clones were read by immunoSEQ multiplex PCR, and TCRdb kept only the in-frame ones, dropping some. The profile shows 250,000 or so clones, 65% to 90% of them singletons. The specimen was peripheral blood. These TCRs come from a woman between 70 and 85 years old with acute or convalescent COVID-19.

V usage is TRBV7-2 and J usage is TRBJ1-5; a possible D gene is TRBD1 (5 bases). CDR3 size: 17 residues. Germline V lookup: CDR1 SGHTA, CDR2 FQGNSA. V was cut by 1 base and J by 0 bases, with 13 bases left in between. CDR3 nucleotides: TGTGCCAGCAGCTTAGGACCCCAGGGTATTAGCAATCAGCCCCAGCATTTT. This gives the protein CASSLGPQGISNQPQHF.

J is TRBJ1-2 and V is TRBV7-2; D gene uncertain. Germline assignment: CDR1 SGHTA and CDR2 FQGNSA. The CDR3 totals 17 residues. The V end lost 1 base, the J end lost 1 base, and 16 bases lay between the germline ends. Here the CDR3 reads CASSLGLNLRGNYGYTF. The CDR3 coding sequence is TGTGCCAGCAGCTTAGGGTTGAACCTTCGCGGTAACTATGGCTACACCTTC.

This clone was observed a few times. The chain recombines TRBV5-8 with TRBJ1-5; 7 bases fit TRBD1. CDR1 and CDR2 (germline): SGHTS, YDEGEE. V lost 9 bases to trimming and J lost 3 bases; unmatched junction nucleotides: 12. This CDR3 has 15 residues. CDR3 sequence (DNA): TGTGCCATCTCAGGGGGGCAGGCTTCCAATCAGCCCCAGCATTTT. This gives the protein CAISGGQASNQPQHF.

This clone came up once. V gene TRBV28 combines with J gene TRBJ2-7; D ambiguous. The CDR3 spans 12 residues. CDR1 and CDR2 (germline): MDHEN, SYDVKM. Trimming took off 1 base at V and 4 bases at J, with 5 bases between the two ends. CDR3 sequence: CASSLSRYEQYF. The CDR3 coding sequence is TGTGCCAGCAGTTTATCCAGGTACGAGCAGTACTTC.

The chain combines TRBV6-1 with TRBJ1-3, with D maybe TRBD1 (6 bases). CDR1 MNHNS and CDR2 SASEGT come from the germline V gene. The CDR3 contains 17 residues. Between the trimmed V and J ends, which lost 4 bases and 0 bases, there was a span of 16 bases. The CDR3 nucleotides read TGTGCCAGCAGTGGTAGGGGACACACGAGCTCTGGAAACACCATATATTTT. Its protein product is CASSGRGHTSSGNTIYF.

The chain combines TRBV3-1 (or the pseudogene TRBV3-2) with TRBJ2-1; D might be TRBD1 (7 bases). In germline, CDR1 is LGHDT, CDR2 YNNKEL (reference sequence). The CDR3 length is 15 residues. Trimming left V 3 bases short and J 1 base short, with 10 bases between. The CDR3: CASSQTGRSYNEQFF. The CDR3 DNA reads TGTGCCAGCAGCCAGACAGGGAGGTCCTACAATGAGCAGTTCTTC.

The chain recombines TRBV28 with TRBJ2-1; 15 bases are shared with TRBD2. The ends lost 7 bases at V and 6 bases at J; junction bases unmatched: 13. Germline-derived CDR1 and CDR2 are MDHEN and SYDVKM. CDR3 length: 18 amino acids. CDR3 in DNA: TGTGCCAGCAAGAACCCTCTCGGACTAGCGGGGGGGGTCAATGAGCAGTTCTTC. Translated: CASKNPLGLAGGVNEQFF.

The V gene is TRBV5-1, the J gene TRBJ1-1, with D perhaps matching TRBD1 (6 bases). V lost 0 bases and J 1 base, leaving 13 bases between the germline ends. Germline V CDR1 and CDR2: SGHRS, YFSETQ. CDR3 size: 16 residues. CDR3 sequence (DNA): TGCGCCAGCAGCTTGGTGGCGGGGGGGCCGAACACTGAAGCTTTCTTT. Translating it yields CASSLVAGGPNTEAFF.

For this clone: Other nucleotide sequences in the sample specify the same CDR3. The chain has TRBV3-1 (or the pseudogene TRBV3-2) and TRBJ1-1, with D uncertain. The germline V gene encodes CDR1 LGHDT and CDR2 YNNKEL (reference sequence). The V end lost 1 base, the J end lost 4 bases, and 10 bases lay between the germline ends. The CDR3 is made up of 14 amino acids. The CDR3 loop reads CASSQGGGSTEAFF. CDR3 in DNA: TGTGCCAGCAGCCAAGGTGGCGGGAGCACTGAAGCTTTCTTT.

The J gene is TRBJ1-2, the V gene TRBV2, with D perhaps matching TRBD1 (6 bases). CDR1 is SNHLY and CDR2 is FYNNEI in the germline V gene. The CDR3 spans 13 residues. Between the trimmed V and J ends, which lost 4 bases and 6 bases, there was a span of 12 bases. CDR3: CASSGDRRNGYTF. CDR3 DNA sequence: TGTGCCAGCAGTGGCGACAGGCGAAATGGCTACACCTTC.

The rearrangement joins TRBV27 to TRBJ1-2; a possible D gene is TRBD1 (6 bases). V was cut by 6 bases and J by 4 bases, with 24 bases left in between. The CDR3 is 17 amino acids. Germline CDR1 reads MNHEY; CDR2 reads SMNVEV (reference sequence). In DNA form, the CDR3 reads TGTGCCAGCAGCCGATCCCCATCAGACAGGTCGACCTATGGCTACACCTTC. Its protein product is CASSRSPSDRSTYGYTF.

The chain combines TRBV7-2 with TRBJ1-1; 9 bases are shared with TRBD1. This CDR3 region has 13 residues. V gave up 4 bases and J gave up 4 bases; unmatched junction bases: 1. Germline V gene lookup returns CDR1 SGHTA and CDR2 FQGNSA. CDR3 in amino acids: CASSSQGATEAFF. CDR3 sequence (DNA): TGTGCCAGCAGCTCACAGGGGGCCACTGAAGCTTTCTTT.

The rearrangement uses TRBV29-1 and TRBJ1-2; TRBD1 aligns across 10 bases. This CDR3 region has 16 residues. Germline assignment: CDR1 SQVTM and CDR2 ANQGSEA. J lost 8 bases, V lost 7 bases, and 19 bases had no gene match. CDR3 region: CSGQTGQGPREDGYTF. The CDR3 DNA reads as TGCAGCGGGCAAACGGGACAGGGGCCCCGGGAGGACGGCTACACCTTC.

In this sample, this clone turned up a few times. This chain links TRBV28 with TRBJ1-4, with 7 bases matching TRBD1. From germline, CDR1 is MDHEN and CDR2 SYDVKM. The CDR3 extends over 13 amino acids. Unmatched junction bases numbered 11, after V lost 9 bases and J lost 10 bases. This chain's CDR3 is CASLGGMIRKLFF. The CDR3 region has the DNA TGTGCCAGTCTAGGGGGCATGATTAGAAAACTGTTTTTT.

The chain employs TRBV28 and TRBJ1-2; weak D call: TRBD1 (5 bases). The CDR3 is 16 amino acids. Germline V gene lookup returns CDR1 MDHEN and CDR2 SYDVKM. The V and J ends lost 7 bases and 6 bases respectively, with 24 bases between them. The CDR3 region is CASTPHGGTSADGYTF. The CDR3 nucleotides read TGTGCCAGCACCCCACACGGAGGGACCTCCGCCGATGGCTACACCTTC.

V gene TRBV2 combines with J gene TRBJ1-3; 8 bases align to TRBD1. The CDR3 runs 14 residues. Trimming at V came to 6 bases and at J to 4 bases, leaving 5 bases not matched to a gene. CDR1 is SNHLY, CDR2 FYNNEI, per germline. This CDR3 reads CASRAQGEGNTIYF. Written as DNA, the CDR3 is TGTGCCAGCAGGGCACAGGGGGAAGGAAACACCATATATTTT.

The rearrangement links TRBV2 to TRBJ1-5; 7 positions match TRBD1. Germline V gene data show CDR1 as SNHLY and CDR2 as FYNNEI. The CDR3 has 14 residues. The V segment lost 6 bases and the J segment 5 bases; nucleotides outside the gene matches: 7. The DNA of the CDR3 is TGTGCCAGCAGCCTCCGGGACAGCCATCAGCCCCAGCATTTT. Translated, it gives CASSLRDSHQPQHF.

CDR3 coding DNA: TGTGCCACTAATCTTCCCGGCACAGATACGCAGTATTTT. Its protein product is CATNLPGTDTQYF. This rearrangement joins TRBV6-5 to TRBJ2-3; D is ambiguous. This CDR3 has 13 residues. Trimming shortened V by 10 bases and J by 1 base, and 12 bases separated the two germline ends. CDR1 is MNHEY and CDR2 is SVGAGI in the germline V gene.

V is TRBV18 and J is TRBJ1-5; D is uncertain. Trimming left V 3 bases short and J 0 bases short, with 9 bases between. Germline loops: CDR1 KGHSH, CDR2 LQKENI. The CDR3 length is 15 residues. The DNA for the CDR3 is TGTGCCAGCTCACCTAGAAGTAATAGCAATCAGCCCCAGCATTTT. Translation gives CASSPRSNSNQPQHF.

Of note for this clone: The same CDR3 arises from other DNA sequences in this sample as well. This chain uses TRBV12-3 or TRBV12-4 with TRBJ1-2; a possible D gene is TRBD1 (5 bases). Trimming took 5 bases from V and 2 from J, leaving 9 bases between them. This CDR3 contains 13 residues. CDR3 DNA: TGTGCCAGCAGTCCTGACAGAAACTATGGCTACACCTTC. Its protein product is CASSPDRNYGYTF.

This chain uses TRBV7-9 with TRBJ1-1; 12 bases agree with TRBD1. Germline CDR1 SEHNR, CDR2 FQNEAQ (reference sequence). J was trimmed by 4 bases and V by 5 bases; bases with no gene match: 8. CDR3 length: 16 residues. The CDR3 sequence: CASSKGQGAFVTEAFF. The CDR3 DNA sequence: TGTGCCAGCAGCAAGGGACAGGGGGCATTTGTCACTGAAGCTTTCTTT.

A single count supports this clone. The chain has TRBV5-5 and TRBJ2-5; D might be TRBD1 (5 bases). With 4 bases removed from V and 2 bases from J, the gap between germline ends came to 18 bases. CDR3 size: 16 residues. Germline CDR1 is SGHKS and CDR2 is YYEKEE (reference sequence). The CDR3 protein is CASSPGQRSEQETQYF. DNA for the CDR3: TGTGCCAGCAGCCCTGGACAAAGATCCGAGCAAGAGACCCAGTACTTC.

This rearrangement joins TRBV19 to TRBJ2-2; the D is unclear. The germline gives CDR1 LNHDA, CDR2 SQIVND (reference sequence). V was trimmed by 3 bases and J by 4 bases, leaving 9 bases between them. This CDR3 is 14 amino acids long. CDR3 residues: CASSMAQSTGELFF. The CDR3 nucleotides read TGTGCCAGTAGTATGGCACAAAGCACCGGGGAGCTGTTTTTT.

The chain joins TRBV10-3 to TRBJ1-1; D perhaps matches TRBD1 (5 bases). This CDR3 comprises 14 residues. Trimming removed 6 bases from V and 0 bases from J, with 11 bases in between. The germline CDR1 and CDR2 sequences are ENHRY and SYGVKD. In nucleotides, the CDR3 is TGTGCCATCAGAGACAGCACAATGAACACTGAAGCTTTCTTT. Translating it yields CAIRDSTMNTEAFF.

The chain combines TRBV14 with TRBJ1-2; 8 bases agree with TRBD1. Losses at the gene ends were 2 bases for V and 2 bases for J; bases not matched to a gene: 4. The germline CDR1 and CDR2 sequences are SGHDN and FVKESK. This CDR3 region has 15 residues. Here the CDR3 DNA reads TGTGCCAGCAGCCAACGGACAGGGTGGAACTATGGCTACACCTTC. Translation: CASSQRTGWNYGYTF.

The rearrangement joins TRBV4-3 to TRBJ2-2; 7 nucleotides agree with TRBD1. Trimming at V came to 4 bases and at J to 5 bases, leaving 4 bases not matched to a gene. CDR1 and CDR2 from the germline V gene are LGHNA and YSLEER. CDR3 length: 14 amino acids. The CDR3 here is CASSLTTGTGELFF. The CDR3 region has the DNA TGCGCCAGCAGCCTAACGACAGGGACCGGGGAGCTGTTTTTT.

V is TRBV11-3 and J is TRBJ2-2; 13 bases agree with TRBD2. V gave up 5 bases and J gave up 6 bases; unmatched junction bases: 3. Germline V gives CDR1 SGHNT, CDR2 YENEEA. The length of the CDR3 is 15 residues. The CDR3 protein is CASSQLAGGPGELFF. The CDR3 region has the DNA TGTGCCAGCAGCCAACTAGCGGGGGGGCCCGGGGAGCTGTTTTTT.